Listed below are T cell receptor beta chains from one sample, sequenced in a study of vaccination and CD4 T cells after COVID-19. Which antigens these TCRs recognize remains unknown. TCRdb recomputed calls from the PCR reads with MiXCR, one row per CDR3 protein. The sample includes 15,000 or so distinct CDR3 sequences, about 63% of them seen just once. Sequenced input: CD4+ T cells from blood, cultured in vitro. These receptors were taken from a human donor who had recovered from COVID-19. The CDR3 runs from the conserved cysteine through the conserved F or W. The order of the fields is clone size, D gene, J gene, V gene, CDR3 protein, CDR3 DNA. The D gene is left open where the match is weak. The size entry is marked missing in some rows and otherwise reads once, few, many or a size class.

clone size: few; D gene: -; J gene: TRBJ1-6; V gene: TRBV19; CDR3 protein: CASSISLAQNSPLHF; CDR3 DNA: TGTGCCAGTAGTATTTCCCTCGCCCAGAATTCACCCCTCCACTTT
clone size: -; D gene: -; J gene: TRBJ1-2; V gene: TRBV19; CDR3 protein: CASSSSSTGFGGGYTF; CDR3 DNA: TGTGCCAGTAGCTCCTCCTCGACAGGCTTTGGAGGTGGCTACACCTTC
clone size: -; D gene: -; J gene: TRBJ1-1; V gene: TRBV6-5; CDR3 protein: CASSYRTPMNTEAFF; CDR3 DNA: TGTGCCAGCAGTTACCGGACTCCCATGAACACTGAAGCTTTCTTT
clone size: -; D gene: -; J gene: TRBJ2-7; V gene: TRBV7-3; CDR3 protein: CASSRGGGYEQYF; CDR3 DNA: TGTGCCAGCAGCCGCGGCGGAGGCTACGAGCAGTACTTC
clone size: once; D gene: -; J gene: TRBJ2-3; V gene: TRBV12-3/TRBV12-4; CDR3 protein: CASSPEGGGLNTDTQYF; CDR3 DNA: TGTGCCAGCAGTCCGGAAGGGGGGGGGCTAAACACAGATACGCAGTATTTT
clone size: -; D gene: -; J gene: TRBJ2-7; V gene: TRBV2; CDR3 protein: CASSDVGVRSYEQYF; CDR3 DNA: TGTGCCAGCAGTGATGTGGGGGTTAGGTCCTACGAGCAGTACTTC
clone size: -; D gene: -; J gene: TRBJ2-3; V gene: TRBV11-2; CDR3 protein: CASSLDARDTQYF; CDR3 DNA: TGTGCCAGCAGCTTAGATGCCCGGGATACGCAGTATTTT
clone size: few; D gene: TRBD1; J gene: TRBJ1-2; V gene: TRBV29-1; CDR3 protein: CSVERQGAIGYTF; CDR3 DNA: TGCAGCGTTGAAAGACAGGGGGCAATTGGCTACACCTTC
clone size: -; D gene: -; J gene: TRBJ2-7; V gene: TRBV19; CDR3 protein: CASSMPDRSYEQYF; CDR3 DNA: TGTGCCAGTAGTATGCCGGATCGCTCCTACGAGCAGTACTTC
clone size: -; D gene: -; J gene: TRBJ2-1; V gene: TRBV7-3; CDR3 protein: CASSLRRGNEQFF; CDR3 DNA: TGTGCCAGCAGCCTACGACGGGGCAATGAGCAGTTCTTC
clone size: -; D gene: -; J gene: TRBJ1-3; V gene: TRBV7-9; CDR3 protein: CASTSGSGNTIYF; CDR3 DNA: TGTGCCAGCACCTCAGGGAGTGGAAACACCATATATTTT
clone size: -; D gene: TRBD1; J gene: TRBJ2-6; V gene: TRBV19; CDR3 protein: CATTGSYSGANVLTF; CDR3 DNA: TGTGCCACGACAGGGTCCTACTCTGGGGCCAACGTCCTGACTTTC
clone size: -; D gene: -; J gene: TRBJ2-1; V gene: TRBV20-1; CDR3 protein: CSASDYNEQFF; CDR3 DNA: TGCAGTGCTAGCGACTACAATGAGCAGTTCTTC
clone size: -; D gene: TRBD1; J gene: TRBJ2-1; V gene: TRBV20-1; CDR3 protein: CSAPRGDRESYNEQFF; CDR3 DNA: TGCAGTGCTCCCCGGGGGGACAGGGAATCCTACAATGAGCAGTTCTTC
clone size: -; D gene: -; J gene: TRBJ2-4; V gene: TRBV20-1; CDR3 protein: CSARDPRREVNIQYF; CDR3 DNA: TGCAGTGCTAGAGATCCCCGTAGAGAGGTAAACATTCAGTACTTC
clone size: -; D gene: TRBD2; J gene: TRBJ2-2; V gene: TRBV2; CDR3 protein: CASRQEAGGRTGELFF; CDR3 DNA: TGTGCCAGCAGGCAAGAAGCGGGAGGGCGGACCGGGGAGCTGTTTTTT